The T cell receptor beta chain described here comes from a study of T-cell memory formation after mild COVID-19. Findings of the study overall: Researchers found some responding clones in pre-infection memory, a sign that cross-reactive memory joined.

TCRdb redid the calling of the 5' RACE reads with MiXCR, one entry per CDR3 protein. In the table there are 200,000 to 250,000 distinct CDR3 sequences, over 9% of which are singletons. In this sample, this clonotype turned up a few times. No antigen is known for it. The sequence came from a man aged 18 to 29 who had mild COVID-19 (a few samples of this study predate the infection). Cell type and time point are not known. The sample comprised PBMCs or a T cell subset sorted from them (not recorded which).

The CDR3 coding sequence is TGTGCCTGGAGTCCTAGACAGGCCTCCTACGAGCAGTACTTC. This codes for CAWSPRQASYEQYF. This chain connects TRBV30 to TRBJ2-7, with D tentatively TRBD1 (6 bases). The CDR3 totals 14 residues. The germline V gene has CDR1 GTSNPN and CDR2 SVGIG (reference sequence). V dropped 2 bases and J dropped 0 bases, with 11 bases sitting between them.